These 30 T cell receptor beta chains were sequenced from one sample in a study of T cells in Graves' hyperthyroidism and ophthalmopathy. RNA transcripts were the template for amplifying TCR beta CDR3 regions. First-round RT-PCR of the TCR CDR3 relied on the HTBI primer set. TCRdb re-called the multiplex PCR reads with MiXCR, one entry per CDR3 protein. The sample has hundreds of thousands of distinct CDR3 sequences; about 45% are singletons. Sequencing was carried out using peripheral blood or thyroid tissue (not recorded which). These receptors originate from an adult man with Graves' disease, either hyperthyroidism or ophthalmopathy (not recorded which).

At least ten counts were recorded for this clonotype. The junction departs from germline at one end; a sequencing error may be responsible. The genes are TRBV12-3 or TRBV12-4 and TRBJ1-1, with 9 bases lining up with TRBD1. CDR3 length: 13 amino acids. DNA for the CDR3: TGCGCCAGCAGTAAGGGACAGGGAACTGAAGCTTTCTTT. Translating gives CASSKGQGTEAFF.

This chain uses TRBV7-8 with TRBJ1-5; D unresolved. Trimming removed 5 bases at V and 6 bases at J, with 17 bases between. The germline V gene encodes CDR1 SGHVS and CDR2 FQNEAQ. This CDR3 region has 15 residues. This chain's CDR3 is CASSPGLAGSQPQHF. The CDR3 coding sequence is TGTGCCAGCAGCCCAGGACTAGCGGGAAGTCAGCCCCAGCATTTT. Based on the CDR3 plus reference TRBV7-8 and TRBJ1-5, the full variable domain is GAGVSQSPRYKVAKRGQDVALRCDPISGHVSLFWYQQALGQGPEFLTYFQNEAQLDKSGLPSDRFFAERPEGSVSTLKIQRTQQEDSAVYLCASSPGLAGSQPQHFGDGTRLSIL.

The genes are TRBV15 and TRBJ2-2; tentatively, D is TRBD2 (5 bases). Between the trimmed V and J ends, which lost 0 bases and 5 bases, there was a span of 10 bases. Germline CDR1 is LNHNV and CDR2 is YYDKDF (reference sequence). The CDR3 spans 15 residues. This chain's CDR3 is CATSRDRGHTGELFF. The DNA for the CDR3 is TGTGCCACCAGCAGAGATAGAGGGCATACCGGGGAGCTGTTTTTT.

The rearrangement uses TRBV15 and TRBJ2-5; 10 bases match TRBD2. This CDR3 has 16 amino acids. V dropped 9 bases and J dropped 0; count of bases not matched to a gene: 10. CDR1 and CDR2 from the germline V gene are LNHNV and YYDKDF (reference sequence). The DNA of the CDR3 is TGTGCCACACTAGCGGGGCCCGGGGCGCACCAAGAGACCCAGTACTTC. Protein sequence: CATLAGPGAHQETQYF. Variable domain in full (rest from reference TRBV15 and TRBJ2-5): DAMVIQNPRYQVTQFGKPVTLSCSQTLNHNVMYWYQQKSSQAPKLLFHYYDKDFNNEADTPDNFQSRRPNTSFCFLDIRSPGLGDTAMYLCATLAGPGAHQETQYFGPGTRLLVL.

This clonotype appeared a few times. CDR3 nucleotide sequence: TGCAGTGCTAGAGATCCTCGGACAGGGGATCCGGCTCAGCCCCAGCATTTT. Translation: CSARDPRTGDPAQPQHF. The rearrangement joins TRBV20-1 to TRBJ1-5; 9 nucleotides align to TRBD1. CDR1 and CDR2 from the germline V gene are DFQATT and SNEGSKA (reference sequence). The CDR3 length is 17 residues. With 0 bases clipped from V and 6 bases from J, the junction kept 12 bases outside the gene matches.

This clonotype was observed many times. This chain links TRBV24-1 with TRBJ2-7; a possible D gene is TRBD1 (6 bases). The germline V gene encodes CDR1 KGHDR and CDR2 SFDVKD. V shed 10 bases and J shed 3 bases, with 15 bases lying between them. This CDR3 has 13 residues. CDR3 protein: CATQGTSNYEQYF. CDR3 nucleotide sequence: TGTGCCACTCAGGGGACGTCCAACTACGAGCAGTACTTC.

V is TRBV6-5 and J is TRBJ1-2, with D perhaps matching TRBD1 (5 bases). V was trimmed by 2 bases and J by 7 bases, leaving 20 bases between them. This CDR3 is built from 16 residues. Germline loops: CDR1 MNHEY, CDR2 SVGAGI. This CDR3 is CASSYDPVGGHVGYTF. CDR3 DNA sequence: TGTGCCAGCAGTTACGACCCCGTGGGGGGTCACGTTGGCTACACCTTC.

This clonotype came up a few times. V is TRBV4-1 and J is TRBJ1-1; no firm D call. The CDR3 runs 15 residues. Trimming pared 1 base from V and 0 bases from J, leaving 9 bases between. CDR1 is MGHRA, CDR2 YSYEKL, per germline. The CDR3, as DNA: TGCGCCAGCAGCCAAGTTCCAGGTTTGAACACTGAAGCTTTCTTT. This codes for CASSQVPGLNTEAFF.

The chain joins TRBV9 to TRBJ1-3, with TRBD1 as a possible D gene (6 bases). The V gene lost 4 bases and the J gene lost 4 bases, with 15 bases spanning the gap. Germline V CDR1 and CDR2: SGDLS, YYNGEE. The CDR3 covers 15 residues. The CDR3 loop is CASSQGGRGGNTIYF. The CDR3 DNA reads as TGTGCCAGCAGCCAAGGTGGCAGGGGAGGAAACACCATATATTTT.

The rearrangement uses TRBV5-1 and TRBJ1-5, with D perhaps matching TRBD1 (5 bases). The V end lost 1 base, the J end lost 3 bases, and 11 bases lay between the germline ends. This CDR3 comprises 15 residues. The germline CDR1 and CDR2 sequences are SGHRS and YFSETQ. The CDR3, as DNA: TGCGCCAGCAGCTTGATGGGCAGGGTCAATCAGCCCCAGCATTTT. Translating it yields CASSLMGRVNQPQHF.

The V and J genes are TRBV29-1 and TRBJ1-1; D not resolved. CDR1 is SQVTM and CDR2 is ANQGSEA in the germline V gene. V dropped 8 bases and J dropped 3 bases, with 22 bases sitting between them. This CDR3 spans 15 amino acids. The CDR3 nucleotides read TGCAGCCCCGGTTCGTCCCCCTCTTTCGACACTGAAGCTTTCTTT. Amino acids: CSPGSSPSFDTEAFF. Based on the CDR3 plus reference TRBV29-1 and TRBJ1-1, the full variable domain is SAVISQKPSRDICQRGTSLTIQCQVDSQVTMMFWYRQQPGQSLTLIATANQGSEATYESGFVIDKFPISRPNLTFSTLTVSNMSPEDSSIYLCSPGSSPSFDTEAFFGQGTRLTVV.

This clonotype was seen repeatedly, ten times or more. This chain links TRBV2 with TRBJ1-1, with 11 bases identical to TRBD1. The V gene's germline CDR1 is SNHLY and CDR2 FYNNEI. V was clipped by 4 bases and J by 4 bases; unmatched bases: 5. This CDR3 comprises 15 residues. In DNA form, the CDR3 reads TGTGCCAGCAGTGGGACAGGGGGCGCCGTCACTGAAGCTTTCTTT. Translation: CASSGTGGAVTEAFF.

This chain connects TRBV7-2 to TRBJ1-2; 10 nucleotides line up with TRBD1. V trimming: 5 bases; J trimming: 5 bases; junction bases outside the gene matches: 8. The CDR3 runs to 15 residues. CDR1 is SGHTA and CDR2 is FQGNSA in the germline V gene. The CDR3 protein is CASSQRTGGQYGYTF. The CDR3 DNA sequence: TGTGCCAGCAGCCAAAGGACAGGGGGACAGTATGGCTACACCTTC.

This clonotype came up many times. The chain carries TRBV2 and TRBJ1-2; D may be TRBD1 (5 bases). CDR1 is SNHLY and CDR2 is FYNNEI in the germline V gene. The CDR3 is 14 amino acids. The V end lost 4 bases, the J end lost 7 bases, and 16 bases lay between the germline ends. DNA for the CDR3: TGTGCCAGCAGTGGGCCGGGGCCCACTAGTGGCTACACCTTC. This sequence encodes CASSGPGPTSGYTF.

The V and J genes are TRBV7-3 and TRBJ1-6; 7 bases agree with TRBD1. The CDR3 covers 13 residues. Germline CDR1 and CDR2: SGHTA and FQGTGA. Losses at the gene ends were 6 bases for V and 10 bases for J; bases not matched to a gene: 6. The CDR3 nucleotides are TGTGCCAGCAGAACAGGGGTAGGATCACCCCTCCACTTT. This codes for CASRTGVGSPLHF.

For this clonotype: The final CDR3 position lacks the conserved phenylalanine or tryptophan, pointing to a likely read error. J is TRBJ1-2 and V is TRBV11-2; D uncertain. Per germline, CDR1 SGHAT and CDR2 FQNNGV. The ends were cut back, 0 bases at V and 1 base at J, with 9 bases in the middle. The CDR3 runs to 15 residues. CDR3 DNA sequence: TGTGCCAGCAGCTTAGATCGGAACAGTAACTATGGCTACACCCTC. Translating it yields CASSLDRNSNYGYTL.

This clonotype was counted only a few times. The gene calls are TRBV19 and TRBJ1-2, with no clear D. Trimming left V 6 bases short and J 0 bases short, with 14 bases between. The CDR3 is 15 amino acids. Germline CDR1 LNHDA, CDR2 SQIVND (reference sequence). The CDR3 spells CASRGRMLANYGYTF. The CDR3 coding sequence is TGTGCCAGTAGAGGACGGATGTTAGCTAACTATGGCTACACCTTC.

This chain links TRBV7-6 with TRBJ2-5; 8 bases fit TRBD1. V shed 6 bases and J 5 bases; nucleotides not matched to a gene: 8. The CDR3 is made up of 14 amino acids. CDR1 SGHVS and CDR2 FNYEAQ come from the germline V gene. DNA for the CDR3: TGTGCCAGCAGATCCCAGGGGGCTGGGGAGACCCAGTACTTC. It codes for CASRSQGAGETQYF.

This clonotype was detected many times. The chain combines TRBV7-8 with TRBJ2-5; 8 bases match TRBD1. This CDR3 contains 15 residues. Per the germline V gene, CDR1 is SGHVS and CDR2 is FQNEAQ. Unmatched junction bases numbered 7, after V lost 2 bases and J lost 5 bases. The CDR3: CASSLKPGGLETQYF. CDR3 DNA sequence: TGTGCCAGCAGCTTAAAGCCAGGGGGCTTGGAGACCCAGTACTTC.

The genes are TRBV15 and TRBJ1-1, with a tentative D call TRBD1 (6 bases). CDR1 is LNHNV and CDR2 is YYDKDF in the germline V gene (reference sequence). This CDR3 has 14 amino acids. Trimming removed 2 bases from V and 7 bases from J, with 14 bases in between. The CDR3 here is CATSRYRDTSEAFF. The CDR3 DNA reads as TGTGCCACCAGCAGATACAGGGACACCAGTGAAGCTTTCTTT.

The rearrangement links TRBV6-6 to TRBJ1-3; no clear D gene. CDR3 length: 13 amino acids. CDR1 and CDR2 (germline): MNHNY, SVGAGI (reference sequence). Trimming cost V 5 bases and J 4 bases, with 9 bases left between them. In DNA form, the CDR3 reads TGTGCCAGCAGTGCTCTGTGGGGAAACACCATATATTTT. Protein product: CASSALWGNTIYF.

The chain employs TRBV24-1 and TRBJ1-5; D remains ambiguous. The germline CDR1 and CDR2 sequences are KGHDR and SFDVKD. Trimming left V 5 bases short and J 5 bases short, with 15 bases between. This CDR3 spans 15 amino acids. This CDR3 reads CATSAFRHLDQPQHF. The CDR3 DNA reads TGTGCCACCAGTGCCTTCCGACATTTGGATCAGCCCCAGCATTTT.

The V gene is TRBV7-2, the J gene TRBJ1-2; a weak D match, TRBD1 (5 bases). V was pared by 2 bases and J by 2 bases, with 18 bases between. The germline V gene encodes CDR1 SGHTA and CDR2 FQGNSA. The CDR3 is 17 amino acids. In DNA, the CDR3 is TGTGCCAGCAGCTTACCCGGCCTAATTGGGACCAACTATGGCTACACCTTC. It yields the protein CASSLPGLIGTNYGYTF.

The genes are TRBV2 and TRBJ1-6, with 9 positions matching TRBD1. V lost 5 bases and J lost 7; bases outside the gene matches: 6. The CDR3 sequence is 15 residues long. Germline V gene sequence: CDR1 SNHLY, CDR2 FYNNEI. The CDR3 DNA reads TGTGCCAGCAGTCCCCGGACAGGGGTAAATTCACCCCTCCACTTT. Translation: CASSPRTGVNSPLHF.

This rearrangement joins TRBV6-5 to TRBJ2-7; D is perhaps TRBD1 or TRBD2 (5 bases each). CDR1 is MNHEY, CDR2 SVGAGI, per germline. The V and J ends lost 0 bases and 2 bases respectively, with 11 bases between them. This CDR3 region has 15 residues. CDR3 in amino acids: CASSYSKGTAYEQYF. DNA for the CDR3: TGTGCCAGCAGTTACTCGAAAGGGACGGCCTACGAGCAGTACTTC.

This clonotype has only a few counts. This CDR3 is CSAREQTGESPLHF. In DNA, the CDR3 is TGCAGTGCTAGAGAACAGACAGGAGAGTCACCCCTCCACTTT. The gene calls are TRBV20-1 and TRBJ1-6; D possibly corresponds to TRBD1 (6 bases). The CDR3 totals 14 residues. Trimming took off 0 bases at V and 10 bases at J, with 13 bases between the two ends. Germline-derived CDR1 and CDR2 are DFQATT and SNEGSKA (reference sequence).

This clonotype was seen a handful of times. The chain combines TRBV19 with TRBJ2-7; D might be TRBD2 (6 bases). V was clipped by 0 bases and J by 7 bases, with 16 bases between them. Germline values: CDR1 LNHDA, CDR2 SQIVND (reference sequence). CDR3 length: 15 residues. The CDR3 spells CASSIEGTALGEQYF. CDR3 nucleotide sequence: TGTGCCAGTAGTATAGAGGGGACTGCCCTAGGAGAGCAGTACTTC.

This clonotype was counted between two and nine times. This chain links TRBV19 with TRBJ2-5; tentative D call: TRBD1 (6 bases). The closer fit of TRBJ2-7 to the DNA end suggests the J call may be wrong. Per the germline V gene, CDR1 is LNHDA and CDR2 is SQIVND (reference sequence). The CDR3 runs 13 residues. The CDR3 bases are TGTGCCAGTAGTATTACAGGGAGTTACGAGCAGTACTTC. Its translation is CASSITGSYEQYF.

The chain recombines TRBV20-1 with TRBJ1-2; 9 nucleotides align to TRBD1. V shed 6 bases, J shed 5 bases, and the junction held 13 bases outside the gene matches. The CDR3 covers 15 residues. The germline V gene encodes CDR1 DFQATT and CDR2 SNEGSKA (reference sequence). The DNA for the CDR3 is TGCAGTGCCGAGCCCTTCGGGACAGGGAGTTATGGCTACACCTTC. Protein: CSAEPFGTGSYGYTF.

This clonotype has ten or more counts. The chain combines TRBV15 with TRBJ2-2; 10 bases are shared with TRBD2. V was clipped by 0 bases and J by 1 base; unmatched bases: 5. Germline V gene sequence: CDR1 LNHNV, CDR2 YYDKDF (reference sequence). The length of the CDR3 is 18 residues. CDR3 protein: CATSRDEREGLNTGELFF. DNA for the CDR3: TGTGCCACCAGCAGAGATGAGCGGGAGGGCCTGAACACCGGGGAGCTGTTTTTT.